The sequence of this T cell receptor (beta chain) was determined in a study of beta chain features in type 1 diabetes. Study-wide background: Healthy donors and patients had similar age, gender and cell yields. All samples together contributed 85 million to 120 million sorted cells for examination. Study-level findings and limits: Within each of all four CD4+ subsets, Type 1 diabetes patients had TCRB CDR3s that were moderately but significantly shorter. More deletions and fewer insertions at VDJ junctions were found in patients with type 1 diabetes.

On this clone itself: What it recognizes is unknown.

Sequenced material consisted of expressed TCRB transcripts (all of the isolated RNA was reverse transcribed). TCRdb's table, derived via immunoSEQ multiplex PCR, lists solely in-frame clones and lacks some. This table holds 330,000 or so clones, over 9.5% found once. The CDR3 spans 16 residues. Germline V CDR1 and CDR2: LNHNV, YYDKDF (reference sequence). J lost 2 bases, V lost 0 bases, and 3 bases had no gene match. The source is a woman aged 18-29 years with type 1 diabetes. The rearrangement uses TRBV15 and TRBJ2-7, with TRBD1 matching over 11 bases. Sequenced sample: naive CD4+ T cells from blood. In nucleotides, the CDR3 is TGTGCCACCAGCAGAGAGGGGACAGGGGGAACCTACGAGCAGTACTTC. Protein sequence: CATSREGTGGTYEQYF. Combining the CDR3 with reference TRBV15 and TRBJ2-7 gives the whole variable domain DAMVIQNPRYQVTQFGKPVTLSCSQTLNHNVMYWYQQKSSQAPKLLFHYYDKDFNNEADTPDNFQSRRPNTSFCFLDIRSPGLGDTAMYLCATSREGTGGTYEQYFGPGTRLTVT.